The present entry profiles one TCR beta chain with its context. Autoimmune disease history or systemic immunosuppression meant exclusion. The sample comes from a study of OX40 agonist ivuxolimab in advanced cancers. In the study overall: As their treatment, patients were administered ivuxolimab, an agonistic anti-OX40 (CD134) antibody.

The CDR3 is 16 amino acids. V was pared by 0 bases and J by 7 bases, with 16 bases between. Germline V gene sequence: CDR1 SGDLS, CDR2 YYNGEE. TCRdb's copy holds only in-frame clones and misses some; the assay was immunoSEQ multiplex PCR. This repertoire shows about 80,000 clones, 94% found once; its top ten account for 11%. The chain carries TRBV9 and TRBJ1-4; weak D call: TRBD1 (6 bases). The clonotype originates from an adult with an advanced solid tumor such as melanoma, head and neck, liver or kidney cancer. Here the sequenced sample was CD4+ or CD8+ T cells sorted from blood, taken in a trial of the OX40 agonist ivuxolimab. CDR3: CASSVGNQGIGEKLFF. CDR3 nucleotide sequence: TGTGCCAGCAGCGTAGGGAACCAGGGGATAGGTGAAAAACTGTTTTTT.